These 31 T cell receptor beta chains share one sample of origin, sequenced in a study of blood T cell repertoires in COVID-19. Here immunoSEQ multiplex PCR was the method, and the copy in TCRdb shows in-frame clones only, minus some. Of 360,000 or so clones in the sample, around 91% are singletons; the top ten hold 6.5%. Material for sequencing was peripheral blood. Receptors were obtained from a man younger than 30 with active or convalescent COVID-19.

The genes are TRBV7-2 and TRBJ1-6; no clear D. Trimming shortened V by 5 bases and J by 10 bases, and 9 bases separated the two germline ends. Germline assignment: CDR1 SGHTA and CDR2 FQGNSA. This CDR3 is 12 amino acids long. The CDR3 region has the DNA TGTGCCAGCAGCCGAGCGCAGTCACCCCTCCACTTT. Translated: CASSRAQSPLHF.

The chain employs TRBV14 and TRBJ1-2, with D possibly TRBD1 on 5 matching bases. CDR3 size: 15 residues. Trimming removed 4 bases from V and 4 bases from J, with 16 bases in between. Germline CDR1 and CDR2: SGHDN and FVKESK. The CDR3 bases are TGTGCCAGCAGCCCCCAGAAGGGGAAGTCCTATGGCTACACCTTC. It codes for CASSPQKGKSYGYTF.

The chain links TRBV7-9 to TRBJ2-3, with TRBD1 matching 9 bases. CDR1 SEHNR and CDR2 FQNEAQ come from the germline V gene (reference sequence). This CDR3 has 18 amino acids. After removal of 0 bases from V and 4 bases from J, the junction contained 11 bases not matched to a gene. The CDR3 coding sequence is TGTGCCAGCAGCTTAGCTAAGTTCCAGGACAGGGGCGCAGATACGCAGTATTTT. It encodes CASSLAKFQDRGADTQYF.

V usage is TRBV11-2 and J usage is TRBJ1-1, with TRBD1 matching over 7 bases. Trimming took 5 bases from V and 1 from J; bases not matched to a gene: 4. The CDR3 is made up of 14 amino acids. CDR1 and CDR2 from the germline V gene are SGHAT and FQNNGV. The CDR3 region is CASSRGGPNTEAFF. The CDR3 region has the DNA TGTGCCAGCAGCAGAGGGGGCCCGAACACTGAAGCTTTCTTT.

The chain combines TRBV4-1 with TRBJ2-7, with D possibly TRBD1 on 6 matching bases. The germline CDR1 and CDR2 sequences are MGHRA and YSYEKL. V lost 4 bases to trimming and J lost 3 bases, with 10 bases between them. CDR3 length equals 13 residues. As DNA, the CDR3 is TGCGCCAGCAGCCTCGACAGGTACTACGAGCAGTACTTC. This sequence encodes CASSLDRYYEQYF.

The chain combines TRBV12-3 or TRBV12-4 with TRBJ1-4, with D unclear. V lost 10 bases, J lost 2 bases, and 11 bases lay in between. The CDR3 runs 13 residues. The CDR3 loop is CATSVGTNEKLFF. The CDR3 nucleotides are TGTGCCACCTCAGTCGGGACTAATGAAAAACTGTTTTTT.

This clone showed up just once. This chain joins TRBV10-3 and TRBJ2-7; D not certain. The CDR3 is made up of 13 amino acids. Looked up from germline, CDR1 is ENHRY and CDR2 is SYGVKD. Trimming cost V 4 bases and J 0 bases, with 7 bases left between them. In nucleotides, the CDR3 is TGTGCCATCAGTGGACTGAGCTCCTACGAGCAGTACTTC. Its translation is CAISGLSSYEQYF.

The V call is TRBV6-5, the J call TRBJ1-2; the D is unclear. The CDR3 spans 14 residues. V was clipped by 0 bases and J by 4 bases, with 9 bases between them. Germline-derived CDR1 and CDR2 are MNHEY and SVGAGI. The CDR3 sequence: CASSYSSNSYGYTF. The CDR3, as DNA: TGTGCCAGCAGTTACTCGAGTAACAGCTATGGCTACACCTTC.

V gene TRBV6-4 combines with J gene TRBJ2-3, with TRBD2 as a possible D gene (5 bases). This CDR3 spans 13 amino acids. Trimming shortened V by 8 bases and J by 0 bases, and 9 bases separated the two germline ends. Germline CDR1 MRHNA, CDR2 SNTAGT. The CDR3: CASSPGSTDTQYF. The CDR3 DNA reads as TGTGCCAGCTCACCGGGGAGCACAGATACGCAGTATTTT.

To note about this clone: In the same sample, other DNA sequences code for this CDR3. The V and J genes are TRBV9 and TRBJ1-5; 7 bases line up with TRBD1. CDR3 length: 14 residues. Germline V CDR1 and CDR2: SGDLS, YYNGEE. The junction had 2 bases not matched to a gene; V was cut back by 0 bases and J by 5 bases. The CDR3 coding sequence is TGTGCCAGCAGCGTAGGAACAGGGGATCAGCCCCAGCATTTT. It yields the protein CASSVGTGDQPQHF.

The J gene is TRBJ2-2, the V gene TRBV5-1; 8 bases line up with TRBD2. The CDR3 is made up of 15 amino acids. With V trimmed by 3 bases and J by 5 bases, 6 bases remained unmatched. Germline assignment: CDR1 SGHRS and CDR2 YFSETQ. The CDR3 DNA reads TGCGCCAGCAGCTCCGGGGGGGCAGGTACCGGGGAGCTGTTTTTT. It yields the protein CASSSGGAGTGELFF. Supplemented by reference TRBV5-1 and TRBJ2-2, the full variable domain reads KAGVTQTPRYLIKTRGQQVTLSCSPISGHRSVSWYQQTPGQGLQFLFEYFSETQRNKGNFPGRFSGRQFSNSRSEMNVSTLELGDSALYLCASSSGGAGTGELFFGEGSRLTVL.

The chain employs TRBV19 and TRBJ2-3; 7 bases fit TRBD1. The V gene end was trimmed by 5 bases and the J gene end by 2 bases; junction bases not matched to a gene: 10. The CDR3 extends over 16 amino acids. In germline, CDR1 is LNHDA, CDR2 SQIVND (reference sequence). CDR3 sequence reads: CASSPTGVKNTDTQYF. The DNA for the CDR3 is TGTGCCAGTAGTCCAACAGGGGTAAAAAACACAGATACGCAGTATTTT. Drawing the rest from reference TRBV19 and TRBJ2-3, the complete variable domain is DGGITQSPKYLFRKEGQNVTLSCEQNLNHDAMYWYRQDPGQGLRLIYYSQIVNDFQKGDIAEGYSVSREKKESFPLTVTSAQKNPTAFYLCASSPTGVKNTDTQYFGPGTRLTVL.

The genes are TRBV4-1 and TRBJ2-1; 10 nucleotides agree with TRBD1. Germline CDR1 MGHRA, CDR2 YSYEKL. This CDR3 region has 17 residues. V gave up 0 bases and J gave up 4 bases; unmatched junction bases: 6. CDR3 region: CASSQDPGQGGYNEQFF. In DNA, the CDR3 is TGCGCCAGCAGCCAAGATCCTGGACAGGGGGGTTACAATGAGCAGTTCTTC.

This clone was seen a single time. The chain links TRBV6-5 to TRBJ1-1; D is undetermined. The CDR3 consists of 16 residues. From germline, CDR1 is MNHEY and CDR2 SVGAGI. With 2 bases removed from V and 4 bases from J, the gap between germline ends came to 17 bases. CDR3 nucleotide sequence: TGTGCCAGCAGTTACCCCACGGTCGGGTTCGGCACTGAAGCTTTCTTT. This translates into CASSYPTVGFGTEAFF.

The chain links TRBV5-1 to TRBJ2-5; weak D call: TRBD1 (7 bases). Germline CDR1 is SGHRS and CDR2 is YFSETQ. Deletions cut 4 bases from V and 1 base from J, with 20 bases between. The CDR3 consists of 17 residues. The CDR3, as DNA: TGCGCCAGCAGCCTGCTGACGACAGGGAGGCGCCAAGAGACCCAGTACTTC. It translates to CASSLLTTGRRQETQYF.

The J gene is TRBJ2-3, the V gene TRBV7-2; 12 bases align to TRBD2. The CDR3 runs to 14 residues. Trimming cost V 5 bases and J 5 bases; bases outside gene matches: 2. From germline, CDR1 is SGHTA and CDR2 FQGNSA. DNA of the CDR3: TGTGCCAGCAGCCCGGGACTAGCGGGAGATACGCAGTATTTT. Its translation: CASSPGLAGDTQYF.

The rearrangement joins TRBV3-1 (or the pseudogene TRBV3-2) to TRBJ1-1; possible D gene TRBD1, 6 bases. CDR3 length: 15 residues. V lost 0 bases and J 7 bases, leaving 15 bases between the germline ends. The germline gives CDR1 LGHDT, CDR2 YNNKEL (reference sequence). The CDR3 protein is CASSQDIWRGGEAFF. For the CDR3, the DNA is TGTGCCAGCAGCCAAGATATTTGGAGGGGGGGTGAAGCTTTCTTT.

This chain uses TRBV7-8 with TRBJ2-3, with TRBD2 identical over 10 bases. The CDR3 loop spans 16 amino acids. CDR1 is SGHVS and CDR2 is FQNEAQ in the germline V gene. The ends lost 3 bases at V and 3 bases at J; junction bases unmatched: 6. The DNA for the CDR3 is TGTGCCAGCAGCTTCCTAACTAGCGGGAATACAGATACGCAGTATTTT. Its translation is CASSFLTSGNTDTQYF.

This clone came up once. This chain links TRBV19 with TRBJ1-5; TRBD1 matches at 8 bases. Germline CDR1 and CDR2: LNHDA and SQIVND (reference sequence). CDR3 length: 14 residues. Trimming at V came to 6 bases and at J to 4 bases, leaving 5 bases not matched to a gene. DNA of the CDR3: TGTGCCAGTAGGTTGACAGGGGCGAATCAGCCCCAGCATTTT. It codes for CASRLTGANQPQHF.

The genes are TRBV6-5 and TRBJ1-3; D gene ambiguous. Trimming took 2 bases from V and 0 from J, leaving 8 bases between them. The CDR3 is 15 amino acids. The germline gives CDR1 MNHEY, CDR2 SVGAGI. Here the CDR3 reads CASSYGGNSGNTIYF. DNA for the CDR3: TGTGCCAGCAGTTACGGCGGGAACTCTGGAAACACCATATATTTT.

This sequence joins TRBV19 and TRBJ2-1; TRBD2 agrees at 9 bases. Per germline, CDR1 LNHDA and CDR2 SQIVND (reference sequence). V lost 5 bases and J lost 9; bases outside the gene matches: 14. CDR3 length: 16 amino acids. CDR3 protein: CASSGRRGGLGSEQFF. For the CDR3, the DNA is TGTGCCAGTAGTGGGCGGCGGGGGGGTTTAGGTAGTGAGCAGTTCTTC.

CDR3 in amino acids: CASSLGADRVRSGANVLTF. In DNA form, the CDR3 reads TGTGCCAGCAGCTTAGGGGCGGACAGGGTCAGGTCTGGGGCCAACGTCCTGACTTTC. The chain joins TRBV7-8 to TRBJ2-6; 8 bases are a match to TRBD1. This CDR3 is 19 amino acids long. With 1 base clipped from V and 1 base from J, the junction kept 9 bases outside the gene matches. Germline CDR1 reads SGHVS; CDR2 reads FQNEAQ.

This rearrangement joins TRBV2 to TRBJ2-1; 11 bases are a match to TRBD2. From germline, CDR1 is SNHLY and CDR2 FYNNEI. CDR3 length equals 16 residues. The J segment lost 6 bases and the V segment lost 2 bases, leaving 6 bases of the junction unmatched. This CDR3 is CASSEKTSGALNEQFF. The DNA of the CDR3 is TGTGCCAGCAGTGAAAAGACTAGCGGGGCCCTCAATGAGCAGTTCTTC.

The chain combines TRBV27 with TRBJ2-2, with D possibly matching TRBD1 (7 bases). This CDR3 is built from 15 residues. Trimming shortened V by 5 bases and J by 0 bases, and 10 bases separated the two germline ends. Per germline, CDR1 MNHEY and CDR2 SMNVEV (reference sequence). CDR3 amino acids: CASSTRGANTGELFF. In DNA form, the CDR3 reads TGTGCCAGCAGTACCAGGGGGGCGAACACCGGGGAGCTGTTTTTT.

The chain carries TRBV28 and TRBJ1-5; a possible D gene is TRBD1 (6 bases). Trimming stripped 8 bases from V and 2 bases from J, with 10 bases between. The CDR3 runs to 13 residues. Looked up from germline, CDR1 is MDHEN and CDR2 is SYDVKM. The DNA of the CDR3 is TGTGCCAGCGAACCAGGGGGCAATCAGCCCCAGCATTTT. The encoded protein is CASEPGGNQPQHF.

The CDR3: CASSPQGGGMNTEAFF. CDR3 nucleotide sequence: TGTGCCAGCAGTCCACAGGGGGGAGGGATGAACACTGAAGCTTTCTTT. The gene calls are TRBV27 and TRBJ1-1, with 8 bases fitting TRBD1. The CDR3 spans 16 residues. Losses at the gene ends were 5 bases for V and 0 bases for J; bases not matched to a gene: 8. Germline values: CDR1 MNHEY, CDR2 SMNVEV (reference sequence).

The table lists this clone with a few counts. The V call is TRBV5-1, the J call TRBJ1-1; tentatively, D is TRBD1 (6 bases). The CDR3 covers 16 residues. Trimming stripped 4 bases from V and 4 bases from J, with 20 bases between. The V gene's germline CDR1 is SGHRS and CDR2 YFSETQ. The CDR3, as DNA: TGCGCCAGCAGCCAACCATGGACAGAAGGTAGCACTGAAGCTTTCTTT. It yields the protein CASSQPWTEGSTEAFF.

The chain couples TRBV7-2 to TRBJ2-3; a possible D gene is TRBD2 (5 bases). Trimming removed 4 bases from V and 3 bases from J, with 8 bases in between. Germline V gives CDR1 SGHTA, CDR2 FQGNSA. The CDR3 extends over 13 amino acids. The DNA of the CDR3 is TGTGCCAGCAGCTCGCGGACTACAGATACGCAGTATTTT. It is translated as CASSSRTTDTQYF.

This clone was observed a single time. The CDR3 sequence: CASSPAGGYEQYF. CDR3 in DNA: TGTGCCAGCAGCCCAGCGGGAGGCTACGAGCAGTACTTC. V usage is TRBV9 and J usage is TRBJ2-7; 9 nucleotides align to TRBD2. The trim removed 4 bases at V and 3 bases at J, leaving 2 bases unmatched. In germline, CDR1 is SGDLS, CDR2 YYNGEE. The length of the CDR3 is 13 residues. The full variable domain, in which reference TRBV9 and TRBJ2-7 provide the parts outside the CDR3, is DSGVTQTPKHLITATGQRVTLRCSPRSGDLSVYWYQQSLDQGLQFLIQYYNGEERAKGNILERFSAQQFPDLHSELNLSSLELGDSALYFCASSPAGGYEQYFGPGTRLTVT.

This clone was counted once. The CDR3 region has the DNA TGTGCCATCAGTGAGAGGCAGGGCGGGAGTCGAGATGAGCAGTTCTTC. This codes for CAISERQGGSRDEQFF. This chain connects TRBV10-3 to TRBJ2-1; TRBD2 matches 7 bases. V dropped 2 bases and J dropped 8; count of bases not matched to a gene: 12. This CDR3 contains 16 residues. The germline gives CDR1 ENHRY, CDR2 SYGVKD.

The chain couples TRBV4-2 to TRBJ2-2, with D tentatively TRBD2 (5 bases). CDR3 length: 15 residues. V was trimmed by 1 base and J by 2 bases, leaving 8 bases between them. Looked up from germline, CDR1 is LGHNA and CDR2 is YNFKEQ. The CDR3 nucleotides read TGTGCCAGCAGCCAAGTCGCGGGTAACACCGGGGAGCTGTTTTTT. Translated, it gives CASSQVAGNTGELFF.